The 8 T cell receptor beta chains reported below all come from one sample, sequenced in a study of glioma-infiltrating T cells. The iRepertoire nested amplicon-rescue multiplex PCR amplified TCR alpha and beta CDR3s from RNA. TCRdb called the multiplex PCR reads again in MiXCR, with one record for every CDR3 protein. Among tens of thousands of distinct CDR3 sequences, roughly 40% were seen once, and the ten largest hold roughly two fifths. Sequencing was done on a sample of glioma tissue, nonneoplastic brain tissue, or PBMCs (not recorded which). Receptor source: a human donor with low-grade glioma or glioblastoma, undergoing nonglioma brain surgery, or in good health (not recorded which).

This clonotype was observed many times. The CDR3 sequence is CASSPREQNEKLFF. CDR3 sequence (DNA): TGCGCCAGCAGCCCCCGGGAGCAGAATGAAAAACTGTTTTTT. V usage is TRBV4-1 and J usage is TRBJ1-4; D not resolved. Between the trimmed V and J ends, which lost 4 bases and 5 bases, there was a span of 11 bases. The CDR3 sequence is 14 residues long. Germline V CDR1 and CDR2: MGHRA, YSYEKL.

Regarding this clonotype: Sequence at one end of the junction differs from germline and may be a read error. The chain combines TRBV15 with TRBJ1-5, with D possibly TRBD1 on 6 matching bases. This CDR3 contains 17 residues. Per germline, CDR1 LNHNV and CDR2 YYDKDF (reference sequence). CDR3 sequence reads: CATSRRGTPDSNKPQHF. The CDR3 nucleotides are TGTGCCACCAGCAGGAGGGGGACTCCGGATAGCAATAAGCCCCAGCATTTT.

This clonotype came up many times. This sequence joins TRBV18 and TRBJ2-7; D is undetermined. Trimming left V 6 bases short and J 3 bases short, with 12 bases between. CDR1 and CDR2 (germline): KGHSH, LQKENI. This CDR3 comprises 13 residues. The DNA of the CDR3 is TGTGCCAGCTCGCGTCCCCCAGGCTACGAGCAGTACTTC. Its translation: CASSRPPGYEQYF. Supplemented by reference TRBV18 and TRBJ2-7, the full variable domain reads NAGVMQNPRHLVRRRGQEARLRCSPMKGHSHVYWYRQLPEEGLKFMVYLQKENIIDESGMPKERFSAEFPKEGPSILRIQQVVRGDSAAYFCASSRPPGYEQYFGPGTRLTVT.

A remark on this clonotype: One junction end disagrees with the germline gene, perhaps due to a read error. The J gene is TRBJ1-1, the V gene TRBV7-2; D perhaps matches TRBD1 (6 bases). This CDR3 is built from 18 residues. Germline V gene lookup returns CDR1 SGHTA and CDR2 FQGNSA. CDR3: CASSSKYKGTGWNPEAFF. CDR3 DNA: TGTGCCAGCAGCTCCAAATATAAAGGAACAGGGTGGAACCCTGAAGCTTTCTTT.

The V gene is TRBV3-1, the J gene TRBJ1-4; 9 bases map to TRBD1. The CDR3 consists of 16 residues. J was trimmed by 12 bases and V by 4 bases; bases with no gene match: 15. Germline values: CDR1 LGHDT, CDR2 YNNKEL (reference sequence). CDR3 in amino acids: CASSPTPGQGGEELFF. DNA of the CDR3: TGTGCCAGCAGCCCTACCCCGGGACAGGGCGGCGAAGAACTGTTTTTT.

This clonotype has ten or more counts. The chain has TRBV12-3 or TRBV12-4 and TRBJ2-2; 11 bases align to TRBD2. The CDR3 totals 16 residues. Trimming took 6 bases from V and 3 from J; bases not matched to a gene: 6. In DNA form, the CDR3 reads TGTGCCAGCAGATATCTAGCGGGAGGTGACACCGGGGAGCTGTTTTTT. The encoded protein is CASRYLAGGDTGELFF.

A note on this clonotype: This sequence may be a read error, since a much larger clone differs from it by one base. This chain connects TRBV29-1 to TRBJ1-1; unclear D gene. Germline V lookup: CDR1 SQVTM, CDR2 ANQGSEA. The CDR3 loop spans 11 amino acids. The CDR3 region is CSVVTGTEPFF. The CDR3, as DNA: TGCAGCGTTGTCACGGGAACTGAACCTTTCTTT.

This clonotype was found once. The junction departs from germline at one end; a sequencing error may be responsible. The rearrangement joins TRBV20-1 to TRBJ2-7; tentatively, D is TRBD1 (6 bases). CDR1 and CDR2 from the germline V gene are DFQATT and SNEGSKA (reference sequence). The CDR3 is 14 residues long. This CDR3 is CSAKGEIGSYEQCF. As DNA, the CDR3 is TGCAGTGCCAAGGGGGAGATTGGGTCCTACGAGCAGTGCTTC.